The 27 T cell receptor beta chains reported below all come from one sample, sequenced in a study of cytomegalovirus exposure and HLA in healthy donors. Primers included in the PCR were 60 Vbeta and 13 Jbeta primers. The assay was immunoSEQ multiplex PCR, and TCRdb's table has in-frame clones only and misses some. The table has fewer than 200,000 clones, 75% to 80% seen once. Sequencing was done on a sample of PBMCs. These receptors all stem from a woman in her 40s in good health and CMV-seropositive.

A few counts support this clone. The CDR3 loop reads CASSQDSFGVRETYEQYF. The CDR3 region has the DNA TGTGCCAGCAGCCAAGATTCATTTGGGGTGCGGGAGACGTACGAGCAGTACTTC. This sequence joins TRBV4-2 and TRBJ2-5; 7 bases align to TRBD2. The end of the DNA fits TRBJ2-7 better, so the J call may be wrong. Germline CDR1 reads LGHNA; CDR2 reads YNFKEQ. The CDR3 length is 18 residues.

With respect to this clone: This same CDR3 is encoded by further DNA sequences in the sample. V is TRBV5-4 and J is TRBJ2-7; the match to TRBD2 covers 8 bases. The CDR3 contains 16 residues. V shed 4 bases, J shed 2 bases, and the junction held 11 bases outside the gene matches. Per the germline V gene, CDR1 is SGHNT and CDR2 is YYREEE (reference sequence). The DNA for the CDR3 is TGTGCCAGCAGCCAAGACCCCTCGGGAGGGGCCTACGAGCAGTACTTC. This translates into CASSQDPSGGAYEQYF. The variable domain in full, with the rest retrieved from reference TRBV5-4 and TRBJ2-7, is ETGVTQSPTHLIKTRGQQVTLRCSSQSGHNTVSWYQQALGQGPQFIFQYYREEENGRGNFPPRFSGLQFPNYSSELNVNALELDDSALYLCASSQDPSGGAYEQYFGPGTRLTVT.

The rearrangement links TRBV6-5 to TRBJ2-5; 8 bases are shared with TRBD2. V lost 6 bases, J lost 6 bases, and 9 bases stayed unmatched. Germline loops: CDR1 MNHEY, CDR2 SVGAGI. This CDR3 region has 14 residues. CDR3 DNA: TGTGCCAGCAGGGAGCGGGGGCAGGGGAAGACCCAGTACTTC. Its protein is CASRERGQGKTQYF.

This clone was recorded a few times. The rearrangement links TRBV28 to TRBJ2-1; tentatively, D is TRBD1 (6 bases). The CDR3 has 15 residues. The ends were cut back, 9 bases at V and 2 bases at J, with 17 bases in the middle. Germline values: CDR1 MDHEN, CDR2 SYDVKM. For the CDR3, the DNA is TGTGCCAGTGGACCGCATGGGGGCCCCTACAATGAGCAGTTCTTC. Translated: CASGPHGGPYNEQFF. Based on the CDR3 plus reference TRBV28 and TRBJ2-1, the full variable domain is DVKVTQSSRYLVKRTGEKVFLECVQDMDHENMFWYRQDPGLGLRLIYFSYDVKMKEKGDIPEGYSVSREKKERFSLILESASTNQTSMYLCASGPHGGPYNEQFFGPGTRLTVL.

The rearrangement uses TRBV15 and TRBJ2-3; 7 nucleotides match TRBD2. This CDR3 has 15 amino acids. V was pared by 3 bases and J by 7 bases, with 10 bases of the junction left unmatched. Germline V lookup: CDR1 LNHNV, CDR2 YYDKDF (reference sequence). The CDR3 DNA follows: TGTGCCACCAGCAGCCCAGGGACTACGTCTCATACGCAGTATTTT. It is translated as CATSSPGTTSHTQYF. Variable domain in full (rest from reference TRBV15 and TRBJ2-3): DAMVIQNPRYQVTQFGKPVTLSCSQTLNHNVMYWYQQKSSQAPKLLFHYYDKDFNNEADTPDNFQSRRPNTSFCFLDIRSPGLGDTAMYLCATSSPGTTSHTQYFGPGTRLTVL.

This clone occurred once. This rearrangement joins TRBV5-6 to TRBJ2-2, with a weak D call TRBD2 (5 bases). Trimming stripped 5 bases from V and 5 bases from J, with 13 bases between. Germline CDR1 SGHDT, CDR2 YYEEEE. This CDR3 is 14 amino acids long. CDR3 sequence (DNA): TGTGCCAGCAGTACAGAGTGGAGGACCGGGGAGCTGTTTTTT. Protein product: CASSTEWRTGELFF.

The chain carries TRBV21-1 and TRBJ2-1; the table calls TRBD1, which could not be checked here. TRBV21-1 constitutes a pseudogene. The CDR3 sequence is 18 residues long. The CDR3 coding sequence is TGTGCCAGCAGCAAAGTCGACAGGATTATGAGCTCCTACAATGAGCAGTTCTTC. This translates into CASSKVDRIMSSYNEQFF.

The chain links TRBV30 to TRBJ2-1, with 7 bases aligning to TRBD1. J gave up 0 bases and V 5 bases, and 4 bases lay outside the gene matches. Germline V gives CDR1 GTSNPN, CDR2 SVGIG (reference sequence). The CDR3 has 14 residues. The CDR3 DNA is TGTGCCTGGTCCTCAGGGGGCTCCTACAATGAGCAGTTCTTC. This encodes CAWSSGGSYNEQFF.

The chain is built from TRBV5-6 and TRBJ1-2; 10 bases agree with TRBD1. Germline CDR1 reads SGHDT; CDR2 reads YYEEEE. V lost 0 bases and J lost 4; bases outside the gene matches: 0. The CDR3 extends over 14 amino acids. As DNA, the CDR3 is TGTGCCAGCAGCTTGGGGGACAGGGGCTATGGCTACACCTTC. This codes for CASSLGDRGYGYTF.

The chain couples TRBV11-3 to TRBJ2-6, with 7 bases matching TRBD1. The CDR3 is 15 amino acids. The germline V gene encodes CDR1 SGHNT and CDR2 YENEEA. With 5 bases clipped from V and 2 bases from J, the junction kept 3 bases outside the gene matches. CDR3 in amino acids: CASSLGGTGANVLTF. In nucleotides, the CDR3 is TGTGCCAGCAGCCTAGGGGGCACTGGGGCCAACGTCCTGACTTTC.

In this sample, this clone turned up once. This chain joins TRBV5-1 and TRBJ1-5, with 9 positions matching TRBD1. The length of the CDR3 is 15 residues. Germline V lookup: CDR1 SGHRS, CDR2 YFSETQ. The ends lost 4 bases at V and 7 bases at J; junction bases unmatched: 9. CDR3 residues: CASSEGGQGNQPQHF. CDR3 nucleotides: TGCGCCAGCAGCGAGGGAGGACAGGGGAACCAGCCCCAGCATTTT.

The chain couples TRBV4-3 to TRBJ2-7; 10 bases match TRBD2. Unmatched junction bases numbered 3, after V lost 1 base and J lost 3 bases. The CDR3 contains 15 residues. Germline V gene sequence: CDR1 LGHNA, CDR2 YSLEER. The DNA for the CDR3 is TGCGCCAGCAGCCAAGTTGTAGCGGGAGGCTACGAGCAGTACTTC. Its translation is CASSQVVAGGYEQYF.

V usage is TRBV5-1 and J usage is TRBJ1-3, with TRBD1 identical over 7 bases. Germline V gene sequence: CDR1 SGHRS, CDR2 YFSETQ. J lost 1 base, V lost 3 bases, and 7 bases had no gene match. The CDR3 has 16 amino acids. CDR3 nucleotides: TGCGCCAGCAGCTCTGGGACAGCTGGGTCTGGAAACACCATATATTTT. This gives the protein CASSSGTAGSGNTIYF.

This clone was observed a few times. V gene TRBV29-1 combines with J gene TRBJ1-2; no definite D call. Germline lookup yields CDR1 SQVTM and CDR2 ANQGSEA. Trimming stripped 1 base from V and 3 bases from J, with 6 bases between. This CDR3 spans 12 amino acids. In DNA, the CDR3 is TGCAGCGTTGAAGGAGGGTACTATGGCTACACCTTC. This codes for CSVEGGYYGYTF.

The chain carries TRBV5-6 and TRBJ2-1; a possible D gene is TRBD1 (5 bases). Per germline, CDR1 SGHDT and CDR2 YYEEEE. V was trimmed by 0 bases and J by 3 bases, leaving 10 bases between them. This CDR3 is built from 15 residues. The CDR3 DNA sequence: TGTGCCAGCAGCTTGGTAGGGGTGAGCTACAATGAGCAGTTCTTC. Amino acid sequence: CASSLVGVSYNEQFF. Filled out from reference TRBV5-6 and TRBJ2-1, the complete variable domain reads DAGVTQSPTHLIKTRGQQVTLRCSPKSGHDTVSWYQQALGQGPQFIFQYYEEEERQRGNFPDRFSGHQFPNYSSELNVNALLLGDSALYLCASSLVGVSYNEQFFGPGTRLTVL.

The chain employs TRBV11-2 and TRBJ1-2; TRBD1 aligns across 7 bases. The junction had 7 bases not matched to a gene; V was cut back by 4 bases and J by 8 bases. Germline V CDR1 and CDR2: SGHAT, FQNNGV. The CDR3 is made up of 13 amino acids. The CDR3 DNA is TGTGCCAGCAGCTCTAGACAGGGTGGAGGCTACACCTTC. It is translated as CASSSRQGGGYTF. Full variable domain (outside the CDR3, taken from reference TRBV11-2 and TRBJ1-2): EAGVAQSPRYKIIEKRQSVAFWCNPISGHATLYWYQQILGQGPKLLIQFQNNGVVDDSQLPKDRFSAERLKGVDSTLKIQPAKLEDSAVYLCASSSRQGGGYTFGSGTRLTVV.

This clone was counted a few times. The chain joins TRBV4-1 to TRBJ1-5, with D perhaps matching TRBD1 (6 bases). The germline V gene encodes CDR1 MGHRA and CDR2 YSYEKL. The CDR3 is 17 residues long. Trimming stripped 0 bases from V and 7 bases from J, with 19 bases between. The CDR3 loop reads CASSQDGWGHGGQPQHF. For the CDR3, the DNA is TGCGCCAGCAGCCAAGACGGATGGGGGCACGGAGGCCAGCCCCAGCATTTT.

The chain is built from TRBV6-5 and TRBJ2-1, with TRBD2 matching over 7 bases. V was clipped by 8 bases and J by 6 bases; unmatched bases: 13. CDR3 size: 15 residues. Per the germline V gene, CDR1 is MNHEY and CDR2 is SVGAGI. CDR3 in DNA: TGTGCCAGCCGTCCTATTGGACTAGTAGGCAATGAGCAGTTCTTC. The encoded protein is CASRPIGLVGNEQFF.

V gene TRBV6-6 combines with J gene TRBJ2-7; D possibly corresponds to TRBD1 (5 bases). CDR1 MNHNY and CDR2 SVGAGI come from the germline V gene (reference sequence). Trimming pared 2 bases from V and 2 bases from J, leaving 13 bases between. The CDR3 spans 15 residues. The CDR3 spells CASSYETVPPYEQYF. As DNA, the CDR3 is TGTGCCAGCAGTTACGAGACAGTGCCACCCTACGAGCAGTACTTC.

This clone was seen a handful of times. The chain is built from TRBV5-1 and TRBJ2-5; 9 bases agree with TRBD2. Trimming at V came to 4 bases and at J to 6 bases, leaving 7 bases not matched to a gene. CDR1 is SGHRS and CDR2 is YFSETQ in the germline V gene. The CDR3 has 14 residues. This CDR3 reads CASSTGLASQTQYF. CDR3 in DNA: TGCGCCAGCAGCACAGGACTAGCGTCCCAGACCCAGTACTTC. The full variable domain, rest sourced from reference TRBV5-1 and TRBJ2-5, is KAGVTQTPRYLIKTRGQQVTLSCSPISGHRSVSWYQQTPGQGLQFLFEYFSETQRNKGNFPGRFSGRQFSNSRSEMNVSTLELGDSALYLCASSTGLASQTQYFGPGTRLLVL.

The genes are TRBV2 and TRBJ2-7, with D possibly being TRBD2 (7 bases). CDR3 length: 15 residues. Trimming pared 5 bases from V and 5 bases from J, leaving 19 bases between. Germline lookup yields CDR1 SNHLY and CDR2 FYNNEI. CDR3 residues: CASSYAGAGVDEQYF. In nucleotides, the CDR3 is TGTGCCAGCAGTTACGCGGGGGCAGGGGTTGACGAGCAGTACTTC.

Worth noting for this clone: Other DNA sequences of this sample code for an identical CDR3. J is TRBJ2-1 and V is TRBV5-1; 9 positions match TRBD2. CDR3 length: 15 residues. CDR1 is SGHRS and CDR2 is YFSETQ in the germline V gene. After removal of 0 bases from V and 2 bases from J, the junction contained 0 bases not matched to a gene. CDR3 coding DNA: TGCGCCAGCAGCTTGGGCGGGAGGGCCTACAATGAGCAGTTCTTC. Protein: CASSLGGRAYNEQFF.

The chain combines TRBV6-6 with TRBJ1-5; D call uncertain. Germline V gene lookup returns CDR1 MNHNY and CDR2 SVGAGI (reference sequence). The CDR3 spans 13 residues. V lost 6 bases to trimming and J lost 7 bases, with 13 bases between them. DNA for the CDR3: TGTGCCAGCAGCCCGGTCGGAGGGCAGCCCCAGCATTTT. The encoded protein is CASSPVGGQPQHF.

The V gene is TRBV5-1, the J gene TRBJ2-2; D may be TRBD2 (6 bases). The CDR3 is 14 amino acids. Between the trimmed V and J ends, which lost 3 bases and 4 bases, there was a span of 10 bases. Looked up from germline, CDR1 is SGHRS and CDR2 is YFSETQ. CDR3 in amino acids: CASSSGLITGELFF. CDR3 coding DNA: TGCGCCAGCAGCTCGGGACTGATCACCGGGGAGCTGTTTTTT.

This clone appeared once. V is TRBV7-8 and J is TRBJ1-2, with 7 nucleotides matching TRBD1. J gave up 1 base and V 0 bases, and 5 bases lay outside the gene matches. The CDR3 loop spans 16 amino acids. The germline CDR1 and CDR2 sequences are SGHVS and FQNEAQ. CDR3 region: CASSLAKGAGNYGYTF. In DNA form, the CDR3 reads TGTGCCAGCAGCTTAGCGAAGGGGGCGGGTAACTATGGCTACACCTTC.

The chain employs TRBV28 and TRBJ2-3, with TRBD2 identical over 12 bases. Germline loops: CDR1 MDHEN, CDR2 SYDVKM. Trimming removed 4 bases from V and 7 bases from J; junction bases left unmatched: 6. The CDR3 has 15 residues. The DNA of the CDR3 is TGTGCCAGCAGTTCCCTAGCGGGGGGGGTGCATACGCAGTATTTT. This sequence encodes CASSSLAGGVHTQYF.

The chain has TRBV7-2 and TRBJ1-2; D might be TRBD1 (6 bases). The germline CDR1 and CDR2 sequences are SGHTA and FQGNSA. The CDR3 is 14 residues long. Trimming left V 3 bases short and J 2 bases short, with 10 bases between. The CDR3 nucleotides read TGTGCCAGCAGCTTGGGGGGGCGAAACTATGGCTACACCTTC. This codes for CASSLGGRNYGYTF.